This TCR beta chain was observed in a study of blood T cell repertoires in COVID-19. As for the study in general: Samples of COVID-19 (acute and convalescent) were obtained from the United States, Italy and Spain. Sources were T cells, B-cell-depleted T cells, or PBMCs; the material itself was cDNA or gDNA.

The study drew participants aged about 18 to 89 years from about two dozen US areas. Two consecutive negative NP/OP PCR tests, clearance, or resolved symptoms defined Cohort 3 recovery. The repertoire was sequenced with immunoSEQ multiplex PCR; TCRdb's copy has only in-frame clones and lacks some. The sample holds 150,000 to 200,000 clones, more than 75% seen once. Per germline, CDR1 MGHRA and CDR2 YSYEKL. V lost 4 bases to trimming and J lost 4 bases; unmatched junction nucleotides: 14. CDR3 length: 17 amino acids. This clone came up a few times. The clonotype was recovered from a woman aged 25 to 45 who had recovered from COVID-19. The genes are TRBV4-1 and TRBJ2-7; 9 nucleotides match TRBD1. Source material: PBMCs or T cells enriched from blood (not recorded which). CDR3 DNA: TGCGCCAGCAGCCTCAAGCCCGGGACAGGGTTAATTTACGAGCAGTACTTC. Encoded protein: CASSLKPGTGLIYEQYF.